This TCR beta chain was profiled in a study of shared clonotypes between healthy human individuals. The wider study: Used for every donor were three CD4 naive, three CD4 memory, two CD8 naive and one CD8 memory plate.

As to this clone: Its antigen is currently unknown.

Naive CD8 populations comprised CD45RO-negative cells positively selected for CCR7, excluding terminally differentiated effector memory CD45RA+ cells. This CDR3 spans 13 amino acids. The V and J ends lost 0 bases and 5 bases respectively, with 10 bases between them. CDR1 and CDR2 (germline): GTSNPN, SVGIG (reference sequence). Here immunoSEQ multiplex PCR was the method, and the copy in TCRdb shows in-frame clones only, minus some. The sample lists about 2.2 million clones; about 93% were seen once. Study-level findings and limits: Generation probability values for non-shared clonotypes were lower than those for clonotypes shared by all four donors. For naive CD4 cells, around 5% of clonotypes were shared across a handful of donors. Despite large depth, rarefaction showed incomplete sorted-subset sequencing.

The V gene is TRBV30, the J gene TRBJ2-5; weak D call: TRBD1 (6 bases). Sample: naive CD8+ T cells from PBMCs. The clonotype comes from a man between 18 and 29 years old in good health. Some clones in this sample may be carry-over from other donors' samples. The DNA of the CDR3 is TGTGCCTGGAGTGTACAGAGGGGGGAGACCCAGTACTTC. Translated: CAWSVQRGETQYF.